These 2 T cell receptor beta chains originate from one sample sequenced in a study of CD8 T cells in Susac syndrome. Random hexamers were used to reverse transcribe the RNA input (0.5 to 1 ug). One entry per CDR3 protein, called by TCRdb with MiXCR from the immunoSEQ multiplex PCR reads. The table has about 210,000 distinct CDR3 sequences, around 96% seen once. The sequencing input was CD4+ T cells from PBMCs. The origin of the receptors is a human donor with multiple sclerosis.

The chain carries TRBV29-1 and TRBJ2-1; D may be TRBD1 (6 bases). Looked up from germline, CDR1 is SQVTM and CDR2 is ANQGSEA. The CDR3 is 10 amino acids. With 6 bases removed from V and 10 bases from J, the gap between germline ends came to 10 bases. CDR3 amino acids: CSVGDREQFF. The DNA for the CDR3 is TGCAGCGTGGGCGACAGGGAGCAGTTCTTC.

The V gene is TRBV24-1, the J gene TRBJ2-1; 11 bases map to TRBD1. Unmatched junction bases numbered 4, after V lost 9 bases and J lost 1 base. The CDR3 is made up of 15 amino acids. CDR1 and CDR2 (germline): KGHDR, SFDVKD. The CDR3 reads CATSGTGGSYNEQFF. CDR3 in DNA: TGTGCCACCTCCGGGACAGGGGGATCCTACAATGAGCAGTTCTTC.